This T cell receptor beta chain derives from a study of CD8+CD57+ T cells in acquired aplastic anemia. Study as a whole: Average DNA yield from sorted CD4+ and CD8+ cells was about 3 ug.

Genomic DNA provided the template from which TCR beta VDJ and CDR3 profiles were obtained. Via MiXCR, TCRdb re-called the reads, giving one row per CDR3 protein. The sample includes 150,000 to 200,000 distinct CDR3 sequences, over 60% of them seen just once. This CDR3 is 16 amino acids long. Germline V lookup: CDR1 MNHEY, CDR2 SMNVEV (reference sequence). The V gene lost 4 bases and the J gene lost 2 bases, with 17 bases spanning the gap. The study's findings and limits: Any difference that existed in CD8+ Simpson's diversity between patients and controls was not significant. Found in both controls and patients were some 30 CD8+ CDR3 sequences.

Of note for this clonotype: The target antigen is unknown.

Sequenced: sorted CD4+, CD8+, or CD8+CD57+ T cells (not recorded which) from PBMCs. V and J are TRBV27 and TRBJ2-5; possibly TRBD2 for D (6 bases). This TCR derives from a human donor with severe aplastic anemia or a healthy control (not recorded which). CDR3 residues: CASSSWSRGRQETQYF. Here the CDR3 DNA reads TGTGCCAGCAGTTCCTGGAGCCGGGGGAGGCAAGAGACCCAGTACTTC.